Included here is one T cell receptor beta chain sequence, with context. What it binds is unknown. Profiling relied on immunoSEQ multiplex PCR, and the TCRdb table lists in-frame clones only, not all of them. The sample holds 110,000 to 150,000 clones, 80% to 90% seen once. Germline lookup yields CDR1 SGHRS and CDR2 YFSETQ. J lost 7 bases, V lost 0 bases, and 4 bases had no gene match. This CDR3 has 14 amino acids. This sample is drawn from a study of T cell responses to AZD1222 COVID-19 vaccine. Broader study findings: Repertoires were obtained solely post-peak T cell response. In a largely white British group with more females than males, clonal diversity was possibly underestimated. Nearly half of spike-specific TCRs reportedly go after variant regions that carry no mutations.

The clonotype originates from an adult in good health. The specimen was peripheral blood, collected on day 0 of AZD1222 vaccination. V and J are TRBV5-1 and TRBJ2-1; TRBD1 matches at 7 bases. The CDR3 sequence is CASSLGDSGNEQFF. Here the CDR3 DNA reads TGCGCCAGCAGCTTGGGGGACAGTGGGAATGAGCAGTTCTTC.